The clone carrying this TCR beta chain was seen more than once but under ten times. No antigen is known for it. This specimen belongs to a study of fetal regulatory T cell absence and autoimmunity. This CDR3 has 17 residues. Some clones are missing from TCRdb's copy, which holds only in-frame ones; the method was immunoSEQ multiplex PCR. The sample lists approximately 94,000 clones, about two thirds occurring once. Findings and caveats of the study: Pancreas TCRs were oligoclonally enriched versus cord blood, some clones over 100-fold.

The TCR was taken from a male donor with IPEX syndrome. The sample comprised pancreas tissue. The J gene is TRBJ2-7, the V gene TRBV21-1; the D call in the table, TRBD1, was not verified against the DNA. TRBV21-1 is given as a pseudogene. In nucleotides, the CDR3 is TGTGCCAGCAGCATCTCTTCTCAGGGTATAGGTCTCTACGAGCAGTACTTC. Protein product: CASSISSQGIGLYEQYF.